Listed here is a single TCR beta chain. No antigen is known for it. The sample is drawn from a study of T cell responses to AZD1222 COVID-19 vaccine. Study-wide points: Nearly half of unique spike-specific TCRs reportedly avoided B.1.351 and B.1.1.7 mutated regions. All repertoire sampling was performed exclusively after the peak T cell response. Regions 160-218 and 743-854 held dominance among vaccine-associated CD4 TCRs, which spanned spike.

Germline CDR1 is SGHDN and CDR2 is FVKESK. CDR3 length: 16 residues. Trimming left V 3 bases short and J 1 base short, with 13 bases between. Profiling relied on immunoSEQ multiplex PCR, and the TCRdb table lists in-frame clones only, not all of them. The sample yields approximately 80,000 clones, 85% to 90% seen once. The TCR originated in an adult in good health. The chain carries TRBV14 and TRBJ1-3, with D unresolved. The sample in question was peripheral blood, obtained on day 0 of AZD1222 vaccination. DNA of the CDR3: TGTGCCAGCAGCCAGACACAGACAATTTCTGGAAACACCATATATTTT. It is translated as CASSQTQTISGNTIYF.